This TCR beta chain was identified in a study of read filtering for tumor transcriptome and immune sequencing. Notes on the study in general: Correlation between methods rose after single-read clonotypes were removed.

This clonotype is termed large (0.1 to 1%). Its antigen is undetermined. The CDR3 contains 13 residues. Per germline, CDR1 MGHRA and CDR2 YSYEKL. Deletions cut 0 bases from V and 6 bases from J, with 9 bases between. Molecular barcoded adaptors covering alpha/delta and beta/gamma chains were used on about 390 ng RNA. Using its own MiXCR run on the reads, TCRdb lists one record per CDR3 protein. The sample holds over 35,000 distinct CDR3 sequences, 13% seen once. The sample consisted of a population of CD138-negative cells sorted from bone marrow. The receptor's source is a donor at least 40 years old with multiple myeloma. The gene calls are TRBV4-1 and TRBJ2-7; TRBD2 is a possible D gene (5 bases). Here the CDR3 reads CASSQDLAPEQYF. CDR3 DNA sequence: TGCGCCAGCAGCCAAGATCTAGCCCCCGAGCAGTACTTC.